These 23 T cell receptor beta chains were sequenced from one sample in a study of T cells in Graves' hyperthyroidism and ophthalmopathy. TCR beta CDR3 regions were amplified from RNA. The study used the HTBI primer set for a first-round RT-PCR of the TCR CDR3. A single record per CDR3 protein comes from TCRdb applying MiXCR to the multiplex PCR reads. The sample has about 520,000 distinct CDR3 sequences; roughly 24% are singletons. Sequenced input: blood. These receptors all stem from a young woman with Graves' ophthalmopathy.

V gene TRBV28 combines with J gene TRBJ2-7; either TRBD1 or TRBD2 may fit D (5 bases each). V was cut by 6 bases and J by 6 bases, with 18 bases left in between. This CDR3 has 14 amino acids. Germline loops: CDR1 MDHEN, CDR2 SYDVKM. The CDR3 sequence is CASSPSGRASEQYF. The CDR3 coding sequence is TGTGCCAGCAGCCCCTCGGGACGGGCTTCCGAGCAGTACTTC.

This clonotype has a count of ten or more. CDR3 region: CASSHGQGRQPQHF. The CDR3 DNA follows: TGTGCCAGCAGTCACGGACAGGGTCGCCAGCCCCAGCATTTT. This rearrangement joins TRBV6-2 or TRBV6-3 to TRBJ1-5; TRBD1 matches 8 bases. This CDR3 spans 14 amino acids. CDR1 and CDR2 from the germline V gene are MNHEY and SVGEGT. V lost 5 bases, J lost 7 bases, and 7 bases stayed unmatched.

This clonotype was recorded at least ten times. The chain uses TRBV2 and TRBJ1-2; D call uncertain. Germline-derived CDR1 and CDR2 are SNHLY and FYNNEI. Trimming took off 0 bases at V and 2 bases at J, with 7 bases between the two ends. This CDR3 region has 14 residues. The CDR3: CASSEAGRNYGYTF. DNA of the CDR3: TGTGCCAGCAGTGAAGCTGGTAGGAACTATGGCTACACCTTC. The whole variable domain, filled in from reference TRBV2 and TRBJ1-2, reads EPEVTQTPSHQVTQMGQEVILRCVPISNHLYFYWYRQILGQKVEFLVSFYNNEISEKSEIFDDQFSVERPDGSNFTLKIRSTKLEDSAMYFCASSEAGRNYGYTFGSGTRLTVV.

The J gene is TRBJ2-4, the V gene TRBV5-1, with D possibly called TRBD1 or TRBD2 (5 bases each). Germline CDR1 reads SGHRS; CDR2 reads YFSETQ. Trimming left V 5 bases short and J 0 bases short, with 9 bases between. The CDR3 runs 14 residues. The CDR3 loop is CASRGELAKNIQYF. In nucleotides, the CDR3 is TGCGCCAGCAGGGGGGAACTAGCCAAAAACATTCAGTACTTC.

This clonotype was counted many times. CDR3 protein: CASSKGLAGVETQYF. The CDR3 coding sequence is TGTGCCAGCAGCAAGGGACTAGCGGGGGTGGAGACCCAGTACTTC. The rearrangement uses TRBV11-2 and TRBJ2-5; 14 nucleotides agree with TRBD2. The V gene end was trimmed by 5 bases and the J gene end by 5 bases; junction bases not matched to a gene: 4. Germline V gene lookup returns CDR1 SGHAT and CDR2 FQNNGV. This CDR3 contains 15 residues. Full variable domain (outside the CDR3, taken from reference TRBV11-2 and TRBJ2-5): EAGVAQSPRYKIIEKRQSVAFWCNPISGHATLYWYQQILGQGPKLLIQFQNNGVVDDSQLPKDRFSAERLKGVDSTLKIQPAKLEDSAVYLCASSKGLAGVETQYFGPGTRLLVL.

This clonotype was seen at least ten times. One end of the junction is discordant with germline, which a read error may explain. The V gene is TRBV12-3 or TRBV12-4, the J gene TRBJ2-5; D is possibly TRBD2 (5 bases). This CDR3 is built from 14 residues. CDR3 DNA sequence: TGTGCCAGCAGCTTAGGGCTAGCCGAAGAGACCCAGTACTTC. Translation: CASSLGLAEETQYF.

This clonotype was seen repeatedly, ten times or more. The chain employs TRBV27 and TRBJ2-6; D tentatively reads TRBD1 or TRBD2 (5 bases each). The V and J ends lost 1 base and 4 bases respectively, with 8 bases between them. This CDR3 is built from 15 residues. Germline CDR1 MNHEY, CDR2 SMNVEV (reference sequence). CDR3 DNA sequence: TGTGCCAGCAGTTTATGGGGGTTAGGGGCCAACGTCCTGACTTTC. This gives the protein CASSLWGLGANVLTF. Using reference TRBV27 and TRBJ2-6 for the parts outside the CDR3, the full variable domain is EAQVTQNPRYLITVTGKKLTVTCSQNMNHEYMSWYRQDPGLGLRQIYYSMNVEVTDKGDVPEGYKVSRKEKRNFPLILESPSPNQTSLYFCASSLWGLGANVLTFGAGSRLTVL.

This clonotype has at least ten counts. V gene TRBV30 combines with J gene TRBJ2-7, with TRBD1 identical over 12 bases. The CDR3 consists of 16 residues. The V gene end was trimmed by 2 bases and the J gene end by 7 bases; junction bases not matched to a gene: 12. Germline CDR1 and CDR2: GTSNPN and SVGIG (reference sequence). CDR3 amino acids: CAWSQTGTGGRREQYF. CDR3 DNA: TGTGCCTGGAGTCAAACCGGGACAGGGGGCCGGAGGGAGCAGTACTTC.

This chain links TRBV5-1 with TRBJ2-2, with D perhaps TRBD1 or TRBD2 (6 bases each). Trimming took 4 bases from V and 7 from J, leaving 17 bases between them. The CDR3 sequence is 15 residues long. Germline V gene sequence: CDR1 SGHRS, CDR2 YFSETQ. This CDR3 reads CASSTWWGANGELFF. The DNA of the CDR3 is TGCGCCAGCAGCACCTGGTGGGGGGCGAACGGGGAGCTGTTTTTT.

The rearrangement uses TRBV10-2 and TRBJ1-2, with D possibly being TRBD1 (6 bases). Germline assignment: CDR1 WSHSY and CDR2 SAAADI. The CDR3 is 16 residues long. V gave up 2 bases and J gave up 4 bases, with 17 bases separating them. CDR3 in amino acids: CASSEDPQGRVYGYTF. CDR3 in DNA: TGCGCCAGCAGTGAGGACCCACAGGGAAGGGTCTATGGCTACACCTTC.

The chain couples TRBV5-1 to TRBJ2-7; a weak D match, TRBD1 (7 bases). The germline gives CDR1 SGHRS, CDR2 YFSETQ. Trimming stripped 1 base from V and 6 bases from J, with 17 bases between. This CDR3 has 15 amino acids. CDR3 amino acids: CASSLNLQGRSEQYF. As DNA, the CDR3 is TGCGCCAGCAGCTTGAATTTACAGGGGAGGTCCGAGCAGTACTTC.

This clonotype was observed at least ten times. The chain carries TRBV27 and TRBJ1-1; TRBD1 is a possible D gene (5 bases). In germline, CDR1 is MNHEY, CDR2 SMNVEV (reference sequence). The CDR3 loop spans 15 amino acids. The V and J ends lost 0 bases and 0 bases respectively, with 8 bases between them. In nucleotides, the CDR3 is TGTGCCAGCAGTTTATCGGGGCAGTTGAACACTGAAGCTTTCTTT. It is translated as CASSLSGQLNTEAFF.

The sample holds many counts of this clonotype. The rearrangement links TRBV7-2 to TRBJ1-2, with a possible D match to TRBD1 (5 bases). Germline values: CDR1 SGHTA, CDR2 FQGNSA. The CDR3 totals 14 residues. Between the trimmed V and J ends, which lost 1 base and 4 bases, there was a span of 10 bases. The CDR3 coding sequence is TGTGCCAGCAGCTTAGAGAGTGGGACCTATGGCTACACCTTC. It yields the protein CASSLESGTYGYTF.

There are a few counts of this clonotype. This may be a read error: a much more frequent sequence differs by one nucleotide. The chain combines TRBV7-8 with TRBJ2-2; D perhaps matches TRBD1 (5 bases). The CDR3 is 18 residues long. CDR1 is SGHVS, CDR2 FQNEAQ, per germline. CDR3 DNA: TGTGCCAGCGGCTTGTTTGGGGCCAAAATACTGAACACCGGGGAGCTGTTTTTT. It encodes CASGLFGAKILNTGELFF.

This clonotype has only a few counts. A much larger clone is a single base away; this may be a read error. The chain uses TRBV19 and TRBJ2-5; D is unclear. CDR3 size: 15 residues. Germline assignment: CDR1 LNHDA and CDR2 SQIVND (reference sequence). Trimming took 6 bases from V and 0 from J, leaving 14 bases between them. This CDR3 reads CASSSTGEYQETQYF. CDR3 in DNA: TGTGCCAGTAGCTCGACTGGCGAATACCAAGAGACCCAGTACTTC.

Points on this clonotype: One end of the junction varies from germline; a read error may be responsible. The rearrangement links TRBV29-1 to TRBJ1-1, with D possibly being TRBD1 (6 bases). Germline V gene sequence: CDR1 SQVTM, CDR2 ANQGSEA. This CDR3 spans 15 amino acids. Here the CDR3 reads CSVGAFGTPNNEAFF. The CDR3, as DNA: TGCAGCGTTGGGGCTTTTGGGACACCAAACAATGAAGCTTTCTTT.

In its sample, this clonotype was seen a few times. The chain recombines TRBV6-5 with TRBJ2-5; D is possibly TRBD2 (6 bases). The V gene lost 2 bases and the J gene lost 8 bases, with 12 bases spanning the gap. From germline, CDR1 is MNHEY and CDR2 SVGAGI. The CDR3 totals 13 residues. The DNA of the CDR3 is TGTGCCAGCAGTTACCAGACTAGTGTAACCCAGTACTTC. This encodes CASSYQTSVTQYF.

This clonotype was counted many times. The chain joins TRBV20-1 to TRBJ2-7; D remains unclear. The germline V gene has CDR1 DFQATT and CDR2 SNEGSKA (reference sequence). V was cut by 3 bases and J by 2 bases, with 14 bases left in between. The CDR3 consists of 14 residues. CDR3 in DNA: TGCAGTGCTAGTAGGCCAGTTGCCACCTACGAGCAGTACTTC. Its protein product is CSASRPVATYEQYF.

This sequence joins TRBV28 and TRBJ1-5; D remains unclear. The germline gives CDR1 MDHEN, CDR2 SYDVKM. Trimming left V 4 bases short and J 4 bases short, with 11 bases between. The length of the CDR3 is 14 residues. This chain's CDR3 is CASSSFGDNQPQHF. The CDR3, as DNA: TGTGCCAGCAGTTCCTTTGGTGATAATCAGCCCCAGCATTTT.

This chain links TRBV7-9 with TRBJ2-4; 7 bases match TRBD1. Germline trimming cut 4 bases from V and 4 bases from J; bases unmatched to any gene: 7. Germline CDR1 and CDR2: SEHNR and FQNEAQ (reference sequence). The CDR3 is made up of 15 amino acids. The CDR3 protein is CASSSAGTEKNIQYF. In DNA form, the CDR3 reads TGTGCCAGCAGCTCGGCCGGGACAGAGAAAAACATTCAGTACTTC.

This clonotype was detected many times. The V gene is TRBV6-1, the J gene TRBJ1-2, with 11 bases matching TRBD1. This CDR3 has 16 amino acids. With V trimmed by 1 base and J by 7 bases, 8 bases remained unmatched. Germline V gene lookup returns CDR1 MNHNS and CDR2 SASEGT. CDR3 in DNA: TGTGCCAGCAGTGAAGAACCGGGACAGGGGGTCGGTGGCTACACCTTC. Translation gives CASSEEPGQGVGGYTF.

This clonotype was found many times. The chain has TRBV10-3 and TRBJ1-2, with D possibly TRBD1 on 6 matching bases. The germline V gene has CDR1 ENHRY and CDR2 SYGVKD. This CDR3 is 15 amino acids long. Trimming took 1 base from V and 1 from J, leaving 10 bases between them. The CDR3 is CAISEWGAGNYGYTF. The CDR3 DNA reads TGTGCCATCAGTGAGTGGGGGGCTGGTAACTATGGCTACACCTTC.

The chain links TRBV12-3 or TRBV12-4 to TRBJ1-1; D remains unclear. CDR3 length equals 13 residues. Deletions cut 7 bases from V and 7 bases from J, with 16 bases between. CDR3 DNA: TGTGCCAGCACCATCGGAGTTGGGGTTGAAGCTTTCTTT. Its translation: CASTIGVGVEAFF.